Shown below are 3 T cell receptor beta chains from a single sample sequenced in a study of cytomegalovirus exposure and HLA in healthy donors. PCR involved 60 Vbeta and 13 Jbeta primers. The protocol was immunoSEQ multiplex PCR, while the TCRdb copy is restricted to in-frame clones and leaves out a portion. The data hold around 180,000 clones, with 75% to 85% observed a single time. The sequenced sample was PBMCs. The receptors derive from a woman aged 18-30 years in good health and CMV-seropositive.

The chain carries TRBV14 and TRBJ1-2, with D uncertain. In germline, CDR1 is SGHDN, CDR2 FVKESK. Deletions cut 3 bases from V and 2 bases from J, with 7 bases between. The CDR3 runs to 13 residues. The CDR3 DNA reads TGTGCCAGCAGCCACGGTTCGAACTATGGCTACACCTTC. This sequence encodes CASSHGSNYGYTF.

The V call is TRBV6-1, the J call TRBJ1-5, with no clear D. Per the germline V gene, CDR1 is MNHNS and CDR2 is SASEGT. The V and J ends lost 7 bases and 2 bases respectively, with 15 bases between them. The CDR3 contains 15 residues. The CDR3 region has the DNA TGTGCCAGCAAAAACGTACTAGGTGGCAATCAGCCCCAGCATTTT. This codes for CASKNVLGGNQPQHF.

The V and J genes are TRBV25-1 and TRBJ2-1; 8 positions agree with TRBD2. V lost 6 bases to trimming and J lost 15 bases; unmatched junction nucleotides: 13. Germline CDR1 reads MGHDK; CDR2 reads SYGVNS. This CDR3 comprises 13 residues. The DNA for the CDR3 is TGTGCCAGCAGCAACCCCGGGACTAGAAGTTGGTTCTTC. This sequence encodes CASSNPGTRSWFF.